One and the same sample provided the 28 T cell receptor beta chains below, sequenced in a study of neurological immune-mediated disorders. TCRdb re-called the 5' RACE reads with MiXCR, one entry per CDR3 protein. The sample includes more than 40,000 distinct CDR3 sequences, roughly an eighth seen only once; the top ten take roughly 10%. Sample time point: longitudinal time-point 3. What was sequenced was PBMCs. These receptors originate from a male donor with HTLV-1-associated myelopathy (HAM/TSP).

This clonotype was counted at least ten times. The chain recombines TRBV18 with TRBJ1-4; D is uncertain. V lost 8 bases and J 4 bases, leaving 11 bases between the germline ends. Germline assignment: CDR1 KGHSH and CDR2 LQKENI. CDR3 length: 13 residues. As DNA, the CDR3 is TGTGCCAGCCGGCCAGGCTATAATGAAAAACTGTTTTTT. Translation gives CASRPGYNEKLFF.

This clonotype was recorded many times. This chain uses TRBV7-2 with TRBJ2-1; 12 nucleotides agree with TRBD1. With V trimmed by 3 bases and J by 7 bases, 10 bases remained unmatched. The V gene's germline CDR1 is SGHTA and CDR2 FQGNSA. The CDR3 extends over 17 amino acids. As DNA, the CDR3 is TGTGCCAGCAGCTTGACTTCCGGGACAGGGGGCTCTAATGAGCAGTTCTTC. This gives the protein CASSLTSGTGGSNEQFF.

This clonotype was counted many times. The J gene is TRBJ2-1, the V gene TRBV18; 8 nucleotides agree with TRBD1. The CDR3 is 14 residues long. From germline, CDR1 is KGHSH and CDR2 LQKENI. V was clipped by 5 bases and J by 7 bases; unmatched bases: 7. CDR3 protein: CASSGAGGVNEQFF. CDR3 in DNA: TGTGCCAGCTCAGGGGCAGGGGGCGTAAATGAGCAGTTCTTC. Combining the CDR3 with reference TRBV18 and TRBJ2-1 gives the whole variable domain NAGVMQNPRHLVRRRGQEARLRCSPMKGHSHVYWYRQLPEEGLKFMVYLQKENIIDESGMPKERFSAEFPKEGPSILRIQQVVRGDSAAYFCASSGAGGVNEQFFGPGTRLTVL.

This clonotype has at least ten counts. The chain uses TRBV6-1 and TRBJ2-7; D unresolved. Per the germline V gene, CDR1 is MNHNS and CDR2 is SASEGT. The V end lost 2 bases, the J end lost 6 bases, and 14 bases lay between the germline ends. CDR3 length: 14 amino acids. CDR3 residues: CASSELRWVGEQYF. The CDR3 DNA is TGTGCCAGCAGTGAATTGAGGTGGGTTGGCGAGCAGTACTTC.

This clonotype was found many times. The V call is TRBV27, the J call TRBJ2-3; D call uncertain. Looked up from germline, CDR1 is MNHEY and CDR2 is SMNVEV (reference sequence). The ends were cut back, 5 bases at V and 0 bases at J, with 6 bases in the middle. The CDR3 consists of 13 residues. The CDR3 coding sequence is TGTGCCAGCAGTGGGTGGAGCACAGATACGCAGTATTTT. This sequence encodes CASSGWSTDTQYF.

This clonotype was observed at least ten times. The chain employs TRBV12-3 or TRBV12-4 and TRBJ2-7; 8 positions match TRBD1. This CDR3 is built from 15 residues. V was pared by 5 bases and J by 0 bases, with 6 bases of the junction left unmatched. CDR3 amino acids: CASSLLGQGSYEQYF. Written as DNA, the CDR3 is TGTGCCAGCAGTCTCCTCGGACAGGGCTCCTACGAGCAGTACTTC.

This clonotype was detected many times. The chain combines TRBV28 with TRBJ2-1; D is perhaps TRBD1 (5 bases). Trimming shortened V by 5 bases and J by 15 bases, and 14 bases separated the two germline ends. CDR3 length equals 11 residues. Germline lookup yields CDR1 MDHEN and CDR2 SYDVKM. The CDR3 loop is CASSLGQGTFF. The CDR3 DNA follows: TGTGCCAGCAGTCTCGGGCAGGGAACGTTCTTC.

This clonotype was recorded at least ten times. The genes are TRBV5-1 and TRBJ1-1; tentative D call: TRBD1 (5 bases). Germline V gene lookup returns CDR1 SGHRS and CDR2 YFSETQ. The V end was cut by 7 bases, the J end by 6 bases, with 16 bases between. This CDR3 has 13 amino acids. Here the CDR3 DNA reads TGCGCCAGCCATCCGGGGCTCGGGGCTGAAGCTTTCTTT. This gives the protein CASHPGLGAEAFF.

This clonotype was seen more than once but under ten times. This rearrangement joins TRBV20-1 to TRBJ1-4; D ambiguous. The CDR3 extends over 14 amino acids. V was cut by 0 bases and J by 8 bases, with 13 bases left in between. The V gene's germline CDR1 is DFQATT and CDR2 SNEGSKA (reference sequence). The CDR3 nucleotides are TGCAGTGCTAGAGATCTAGTGACCCAGGAAAAACTGTTTTTT. Translation gives CSARDLVTQEKLFF.

This clonotype was picked up many times. V is TRBV20-1 and J is TRBJ2-1; TRBD2 matches 15 bases. CDR1 is DFQATT and CDR2 is SNEGSKA in the germline V gene (reference sequence). The CDR3 has 12 amino acids. Unmatched junction bases numbered 6, after V lost 6 bases and J lost 15 bases. Written as DNA, the CDR3 is TGCAGTGCCGGACTAGCGGGGGGGGCCGGGTTCTTC. This codes for CSAGLAGGAGFF.

This clonotype was seen repeatedly, ten times or more. The V and J genes are TRBV20-1 and TRBJ2-2; 8 bases match TRBD2. V was clipped by 2 bases and J by 6 bases; unmatched bases: 8. This CDR3 has 15 amino acids. Germline V gives CDR1 DFQATT, CDR2 SNEGSKA (reference sequence). This CDR3 is CSARPGRGGSGELFF. As DNA, the CDR3 is TGCAGTGCTAGACCAGGCCGGGGGGGATCCGGGGAGCTGTTTTTT.

This clonotype was seen only a few times. This may be a read error: a much more frequent sequence differs by one nucleotide. The rearrangement links TRBV27 to TRBJ2-1; 9 bases are a match to TRBD1. J lost 4 bases, V lost 7 bases, and 11 bases had no gene match. CDR1 and CDR2 (germline): MNHEY, SMNVEV (reference sequence). The CDR3 is made up of 16 amino acids. The CDR3 reads CASINIGTGIYNEQFF. In nucleotides, the CDR3 is TGTGCCAGCATTAATATCGGGACAGGGATATACAATGAGCAGTTCTTC.

The sample holds a few counts of this clonotype. This clone may be a read error of a much larger clone one base away. The CDR3 DNA sequence: TGCGCCAGCAGCTTGGTGCCGAGCAGGGAGCAGTACTTC. Encoded protein: CASSLVPSREQYF. The chain is built from TRBV5-1 and TRBJ2-7; no firm D call. CDR3 length equals 13 residues. From germline, CDR1 is SGHRS and CDR2 YFSETQ. The V gene lost 0 bases and the J gene lost 7 bases, with 11 bases spanning the gap.

This clonotype was seen at least ten times. J is TRBJ1-5 and V is TRBV5-1; D gene ambiguous. V shed 0 bases and J shed 6 bases, with 13 bases lying between them. Germline-derived CDR1 and CDR2 are SGHRS and YFSETQ. The CDR3 is 15 amino acids. DNA of the CDR3: TGCGCCAGCAGCTTGGGCCCCTATAACCCTCAGCCCCAGCATTTT. This gives the protein CASSLGPYNPQPQHF.

This clonotype showed up many times. V usage is TRBV28 and J usage is TRBJ1-2; D uncertain. V shed 4 bases and J shed 3 bases, with 6 bases lying between them. Per the germline V gene, CDR1 is MDHEN and CDR2 is SYDVKM. The CDR3 totals 12 residues. CDR3 protein: CASSSQDYGYTF. CDR3 DNA sequence: TGTGCCAGCAGTTCCCAGGACTATGGCTACACCTTC.

This clonotype was counted many times. The rearrangement joins TRBV5-1 to TRBJ2-1; weak D call: TRBD2 (5 bases). Germline V gene data show CDR1 as SGHRS and CDR2 as YFSETQ. The length of the CDR3 is 16 residues. V lost 1 base to trimming and J lost 0 bases, with 11 bases between them. The CDR3 spells CASSLTQRSSYNEQFF. CDR3 bases: TGCGCCAGCAGCTTGACCCAGCGGAGCTCCTACAATGAGCAGTTCTTC.

The table lists this clonotype with many counts. V is TRBV5-5 and J is TRBJ2-1, with TRBD1 matching 10 bases. CDR3 length: 16 residues. The V gene's germline CDR1 is SGHKS and CDR2 YYEKEE (reference sequence). V dropped 0 bases and J dropped 1; count of bases not matched to a gene: 1. The CDR3 loop reads CASSLGQGASYNEQFF. The CDR3 bases are TGTGCCAGCAGCTTGGGACAGGGGGCATCCTACAATGAGCAGTTCTTC.

This clonotype has at least ten counts. At one boundary the junction diverges from the germline segment, which might be a read error. CDR3: CASSNTPGLAGTNTQYF. The CDR3 region has the DNA TGTGCCAGCAGCAACACACCGGGACTAGCGGGCACAAATACGCAGTATTTT. The chain uses TRBV9 and TRBJ2-3; 12 bases line up with TRBD2. This CDR3 region has 17 residues. CDR1 is SGDLS, CDR2 YYNGEE, per germline.

This clonotype was counted many times. This sequence joins TRBV6-5 and TRBJ2-2; TRBD2 aligns across 8 bases. Germline V CDR1 and CDR2: MNHEY, SVGAGI. CDR3 length: 17 residues. J gave up 5 bases and V 0 bases, and 8 bases lay outside the gene matches. CDR3 loop: CASSYSSRGGRTGELFF. DNA for the CDR3: TGTGCCAGCAGTTACTCGTCTCGGGGGGGGAGGACCGGGGAGCTGTTTTTT.

Concerning this clonotype itself: The DNA is omitted, as the CDR3 cannot be located on it reliably, and the CDR3 follows TCRdb's listing. The chain is built from TRBV5-1 and TRBJ2-7; the table gives TRBD1 as D, unverified against the DNA. A total of 20 residues make up the CDR3, ends included. The germline gives CDR1 SGHRS, CDR2 YFSETQ. CDR3 residues: CASSFYICSAAGRGAGEQYF.

The table lists this clonotype with many counts. J is TRBJ1-6 and V is TRBV20-1, with D unclear. The V gene's germline CDR1 is DFQATT and CDR2 SNEGSKA (reference sequence). Trimming left V 3 bases short and J 9 bases short, with 15 bases between. The CDR3 loop spans 14 amino acids. Here the CDR3 reads CSARADWRSSPLHF. CDR3 coding DNA: TGCAGTGCTAGGGCGGACTGGAGGAGTTCACCCCTCCACTTT.

This chain uses TRBV10-2 with TRBJ1-2; D may be TRBD1 (6 bases). The germline V gene has CDR1 WSHSY and CDR2 SAAADI. The CDR3 runs to 14 residues. The V end lost 2 bases, the J end lost 0 bases, and 7 bases lay between the germline ends. The CDR3 DNA reads as TGCGCCAGCAGTGAGAGGGGGACTAACTATGGCTACACCTTC. Protein product: CASSERGTNYGYTF.

This clonotype was picked up many times. The rearrangement links TRBV5-1 to TRBJ2-2; D call uncertain. This CDR3 spans 16 amino acids. Germline V gene sequence: CDR1 SGHRS, CDR2 YFSETQ. Trimming stripped 0 bases from V and 4 bases from J, with 13 bases between. The DNA for the CDR3 is TGCGCCAGCAGCTTGGACGGGTCGTCTAGCACCGGGGAGCTGTTTTTT. Protein: CASSLDGSSSTGELFF.

In its sample, this clonotype was seen many times. The chain joins TRBV5-1 to TRBJ1-4; weak D call: TRBD1 (5 bases). Trimming shortened V by 2 bases and J by 8 bases, and 13 bases separated the two germline ends. This CDR3 is 14 amino acids long. The V gene's germline CDR1 is SGHRS and CDR2 YFSETQ. The CDR3 region has the DNA TGCGCCAGCAGCTTCCGGGACCCGCGGGAAAAACTGTTTTTT. Encoded protein: CASSFRDPREKLFF.

This clonotype has ten or more counts. V and J are TRBV5-5 and TRBJ1-3; D not certain. The CDR3 runs 15 residues. Looked up from germline, CDR1 is SGHKS and CDR2 is YYEKEE (reference sequence). V was trimmed by 2 bases and J by 3 bases, leaving 12 bases between them. CDR3 nucleotide sequence: TGTGCCAGCAGCTTCGCAGAGCGGGGTGGAAACACCATATATTTT. Translation: CASSFAERGGNTIYF.

The sample holds many counts of this clonotype. The rearrangement links TRBV3-1 to TRBJ1-2; no clear D gene. V was clipped by 1 base and J by 8 bases, with 17 bases between them. This CDR3 has 15 amino acids. The germline gives CDR1 LGHDT, CDR2 YNNKEL (reference sequence). The CDR3 nucleotides are TGTGCCAGCAGCCAAGTGAGAGGGCTTGTATCCGGCTACACCTTC. As protein: CASSQVRGLVSGYTF. The full variable domain, its missing parts supplied by reference TRBV3-1 and TRBJ1-2, is DTAVSQTPKYLVTQMGNDKSIKCEQNLGHDTMYWYKQDSKKFLKIMFSYNNKELIINETVPNRFSPKSPDKAHLNLHINSLELGDSAVYFCASSQVRGLVSGYTFGSGTRLTVV.

This clonotype appeared many times. DNA of the CDR3: TGTGCCAGCAGCGAGCTCGGGGCGACGTACGAGCAGTACTTC. Translating gives CASSELGATYEQYF. This chain uses TRBV2 with TRBJ2-7; tentatively, D is TRBD1 or TRBD2 (5 bases each). The V end was cut by 6 bases, the J end by 4 bases, with 16 bases between. The CDR3 totals 14 residues. The germline V gene has CDR1 SNHLY and CDR2 FYNNEI.

This clonotype has at least ten counts. The chain is built from TRBV7-9 and TRBJ2-7; the D gene could be TRBD1 or TRBD2 (5 bases each). With 2 bases removed from V and 0 bases from J, the gap between germline ends came to 17 bases. Germline-derived CDR1 and CDR2 are SEHNR and FQNEAQ (reference sequence). CDR3 length equals 17 residues. CDR3 amino acids: CASSLLGTPRPSYEQYF. CDR3 DNA: TGTGCCAGCAGCTTACTGGGGACCCCACGCCCCTCCTACGAGCAGTACTTC.